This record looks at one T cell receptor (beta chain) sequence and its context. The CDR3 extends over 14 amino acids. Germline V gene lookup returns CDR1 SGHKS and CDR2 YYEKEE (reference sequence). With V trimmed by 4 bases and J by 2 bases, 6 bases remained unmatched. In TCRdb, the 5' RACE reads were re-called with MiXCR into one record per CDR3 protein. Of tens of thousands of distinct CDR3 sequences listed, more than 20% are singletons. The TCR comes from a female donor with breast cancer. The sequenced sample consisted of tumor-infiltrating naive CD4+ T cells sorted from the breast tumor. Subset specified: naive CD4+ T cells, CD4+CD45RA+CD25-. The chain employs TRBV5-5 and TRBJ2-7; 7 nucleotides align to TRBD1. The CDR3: CASSRQGFPYEQYF. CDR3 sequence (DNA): TGTGCCAGCAGCCGACAGGGCTTCCCCTACGAGCAGTACTTC.